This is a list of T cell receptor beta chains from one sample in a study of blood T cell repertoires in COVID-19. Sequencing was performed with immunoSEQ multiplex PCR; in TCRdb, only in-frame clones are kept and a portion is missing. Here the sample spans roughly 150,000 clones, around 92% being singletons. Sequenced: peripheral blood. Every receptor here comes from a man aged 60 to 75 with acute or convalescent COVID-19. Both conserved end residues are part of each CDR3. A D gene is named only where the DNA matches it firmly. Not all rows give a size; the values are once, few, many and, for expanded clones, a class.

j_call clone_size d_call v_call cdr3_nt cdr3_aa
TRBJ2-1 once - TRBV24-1 TGTGCCTCCATGGGCGGGGGCAACAATGAGCAGTTCTTC CASMGGGNNEQFF
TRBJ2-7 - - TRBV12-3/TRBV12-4 TGTGCCAGCAGTTTGGGGGGTCCCTACGAGCAGTACTTC CASSLGGPYEQYF
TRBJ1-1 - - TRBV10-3 TGTGCCATCAGTGAGTCGGGACTAAGAGCTTTCTTT CAISESGLRAFF
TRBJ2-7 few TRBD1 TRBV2 TGTGCCAGCAGCATAGACAGGGTAGGCGAGCAGTACTTC CASSIDRVGEQYF
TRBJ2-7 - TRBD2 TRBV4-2 TGTGCCAGCAGCCAAGGAGCGGGGGGGCCGGGCGAGCAGTACTTC CASSQGAGGPGEQYF
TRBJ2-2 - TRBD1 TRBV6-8 TGCTACAGTGGACAGGGACACACCGGGGAGCTGTTTTTT CYSGQGHTGELFF
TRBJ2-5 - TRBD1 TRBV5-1 TGCGCCAGCAGCTCACAGGGGGCCAAAGAGACCCAGTACTTC CASSSQGAKETQYF
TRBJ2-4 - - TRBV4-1 TGCGCCAGCAGCCTCTTAAGGGGGGCCAAAAACATTCAGTACTTC CASSLLRGAKNIQYF
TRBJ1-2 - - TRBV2 TGTGCCAGCAGTCCTACAGGGTTTACCGCCTATGGCTACACCTTC CASSPTGFTAYGYTF
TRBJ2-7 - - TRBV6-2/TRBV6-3 TGTGCCAGCAGTTACTCACAGGGCTACTACGAGCAGTACTTC CASSYSQGYYEQYF
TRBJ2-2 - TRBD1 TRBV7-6 TGTGCCAGCAGCCCAGGGGGGACAGGGGTACGGGCCGGGGAGCTGTTTTTT CASSPGGTGVRAGELFF
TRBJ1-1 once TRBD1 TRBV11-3 TGTGCCAGCAGCTTCAGGGGGCGCGACACTGAAGCTTTCTTT CASSFRGRDTEAFF
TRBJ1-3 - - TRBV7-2 TGTGCCAGCAGCTTATTAGGCGGAGGAGGTGGAAACACCATATATTTT CASSLLGGGGGNTIYF
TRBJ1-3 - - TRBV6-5 TGTGCCAGCAGTCCTAGACCGGGGAGAAACACCATATATTTT CASSPRPGRNTIYF
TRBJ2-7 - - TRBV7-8 TGTGCCAGCAGCCTCCCAGGGCCAGAGCAGTACTTC CASSLPGPEQYF